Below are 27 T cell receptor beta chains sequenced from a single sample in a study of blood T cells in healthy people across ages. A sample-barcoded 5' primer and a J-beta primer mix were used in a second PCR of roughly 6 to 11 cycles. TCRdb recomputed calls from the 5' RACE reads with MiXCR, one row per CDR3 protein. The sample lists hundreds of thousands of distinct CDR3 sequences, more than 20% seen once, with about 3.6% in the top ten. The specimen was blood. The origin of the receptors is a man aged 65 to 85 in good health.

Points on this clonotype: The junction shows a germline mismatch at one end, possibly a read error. CDR3 sequence (DNA): TGTGCCAACAGCTTACAAGGTAACAATGAGCAGTTCTTC. Translating gives CANSLQGNNEQFF. The genes are TRBV7-9 and TRBJ2-1; D is unresolved. Germline lookup yields CDR1 SEHNR and CDR2 FQNEAQ (reference sequence). CDR3 size: 13 residues.

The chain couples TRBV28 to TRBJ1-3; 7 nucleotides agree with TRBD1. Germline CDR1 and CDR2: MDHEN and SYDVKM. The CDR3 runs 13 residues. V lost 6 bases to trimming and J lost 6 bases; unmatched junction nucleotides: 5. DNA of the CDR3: TGTGCCAGCAGCCGGGACAGTACAAACACCATATATTTT. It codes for CASSRDSTNTIYF. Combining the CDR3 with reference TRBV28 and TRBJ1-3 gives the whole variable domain DVKVTQSSRYLVKRTGEKVFLECVQDMDHENMFWYRQDPGLGLRLIYFSYDVKMKEKGDIPEGYSVSREKKERFSLILESASTNQTSMYLCASSRDSTNTIYFGEGSWLTVV.

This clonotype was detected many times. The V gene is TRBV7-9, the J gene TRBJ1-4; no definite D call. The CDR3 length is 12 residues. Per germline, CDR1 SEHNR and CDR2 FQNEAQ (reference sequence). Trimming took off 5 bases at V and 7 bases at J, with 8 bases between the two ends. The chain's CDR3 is CASSPNTEKLFF. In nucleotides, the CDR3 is TGTGCCAGCAGCCCCAATACTGAAAAACTGTTTTTT.

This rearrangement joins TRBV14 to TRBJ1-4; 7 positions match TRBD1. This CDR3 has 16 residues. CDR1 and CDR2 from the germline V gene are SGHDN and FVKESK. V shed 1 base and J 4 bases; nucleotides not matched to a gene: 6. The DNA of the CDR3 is TGTGCCAGCAGCCAAGCCGGGACAGCGATTAATGAAAAACTGTTTTTT. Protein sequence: CASSQAGTAINEKLFF.

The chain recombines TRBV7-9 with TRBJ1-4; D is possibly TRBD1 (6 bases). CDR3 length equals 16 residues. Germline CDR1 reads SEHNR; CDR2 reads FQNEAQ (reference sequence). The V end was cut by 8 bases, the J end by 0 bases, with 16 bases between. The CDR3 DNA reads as TGTGCCAGCTGGCACAGGGCCGGTTCAACTAATGAAAAACTGTTTTTT. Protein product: CASWHRAGSTNEKLFF.

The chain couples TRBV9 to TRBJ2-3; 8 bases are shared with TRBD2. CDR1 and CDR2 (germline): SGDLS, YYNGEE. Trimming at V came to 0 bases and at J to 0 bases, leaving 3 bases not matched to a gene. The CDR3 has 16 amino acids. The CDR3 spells CASSVVTGGSTDTQYF. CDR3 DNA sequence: TGTGCCAGCAGCGTAGTGACGGGAGGGAGCACAGATACGCAGTATTTT. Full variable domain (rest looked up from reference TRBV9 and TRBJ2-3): DSGVTQTPKHLITATGQRVTLRCSPRSGDLSVYWYQQSLDQGLQFLIQYYNGEERAKGNILERFSAQQFPDLHSELNLSSLELGDSALYFCASSVVTGGSTDTQYFGPGTRLTVL.

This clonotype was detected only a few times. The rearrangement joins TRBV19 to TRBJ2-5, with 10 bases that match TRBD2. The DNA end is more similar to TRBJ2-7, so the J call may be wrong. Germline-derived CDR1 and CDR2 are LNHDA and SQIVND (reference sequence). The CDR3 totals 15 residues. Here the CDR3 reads CASSILAGGAYEQYF. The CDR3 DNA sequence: TGTGCCAGTAGTATTTTAGCGGGAGGCGCCTACGAGCAGTACTTC.

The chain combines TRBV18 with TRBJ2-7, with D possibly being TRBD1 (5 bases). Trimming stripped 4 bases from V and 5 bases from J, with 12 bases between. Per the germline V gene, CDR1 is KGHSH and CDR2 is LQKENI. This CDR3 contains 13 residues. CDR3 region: CASSRHKGDEQYF. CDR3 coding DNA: TGTGCCAGCTCACGGCATAAAGGGGACGAGCAGTACTTC.

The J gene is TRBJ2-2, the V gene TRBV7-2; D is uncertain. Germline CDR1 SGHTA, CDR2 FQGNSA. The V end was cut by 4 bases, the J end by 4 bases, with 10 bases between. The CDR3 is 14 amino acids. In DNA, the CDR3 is TGTGCCAGCAGCTCCCGGAGTGGCACCGGGGAGCTGTTTTTT. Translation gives CASSSRSGTGELFF.

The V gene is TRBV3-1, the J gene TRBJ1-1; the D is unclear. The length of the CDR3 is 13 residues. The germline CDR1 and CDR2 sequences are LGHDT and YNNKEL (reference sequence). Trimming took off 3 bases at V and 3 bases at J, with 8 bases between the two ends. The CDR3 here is CASSQGAYTEAFF. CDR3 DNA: TGTGCCAGCAGCCAGGGTGCCTACACTGAAGCTTTCTTT.

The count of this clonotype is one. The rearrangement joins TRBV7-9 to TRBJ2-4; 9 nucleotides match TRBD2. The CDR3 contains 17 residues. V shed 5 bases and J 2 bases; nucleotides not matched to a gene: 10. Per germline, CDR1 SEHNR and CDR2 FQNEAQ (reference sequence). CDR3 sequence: CASSPIPGLATKNIQYF. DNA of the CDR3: TGTGCCAGCAGCCCAATACCGGGACTAGCAACCAAAAACATTCAGTACTTC.

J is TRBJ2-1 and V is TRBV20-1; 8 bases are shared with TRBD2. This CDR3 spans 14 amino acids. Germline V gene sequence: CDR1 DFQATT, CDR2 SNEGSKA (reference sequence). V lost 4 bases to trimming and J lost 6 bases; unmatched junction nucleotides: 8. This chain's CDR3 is CSATRGSGSNEQFF. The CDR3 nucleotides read TGCAGTGCTACCCGGGGGAGCGGGAGCAATGAGCAGTTCTTC.

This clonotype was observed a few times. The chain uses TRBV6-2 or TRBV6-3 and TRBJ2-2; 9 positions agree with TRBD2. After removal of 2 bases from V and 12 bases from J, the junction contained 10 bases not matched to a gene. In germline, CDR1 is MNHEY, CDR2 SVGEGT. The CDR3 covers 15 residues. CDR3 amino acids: CASSYESLAGRQLFF. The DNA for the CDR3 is TGTGCCAGCAGTTACGAGAGTCTAGCGGGAAGGCAGCTGTTTTTT.

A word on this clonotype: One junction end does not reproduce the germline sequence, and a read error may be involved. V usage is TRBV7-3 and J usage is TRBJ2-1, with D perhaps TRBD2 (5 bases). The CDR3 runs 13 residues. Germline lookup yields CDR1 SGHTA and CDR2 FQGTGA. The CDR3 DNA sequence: TGTGCCAGCAGATTGGGAGAACACAATGGGCAGTTCTTC. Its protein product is CASRLGEHNGQFF.

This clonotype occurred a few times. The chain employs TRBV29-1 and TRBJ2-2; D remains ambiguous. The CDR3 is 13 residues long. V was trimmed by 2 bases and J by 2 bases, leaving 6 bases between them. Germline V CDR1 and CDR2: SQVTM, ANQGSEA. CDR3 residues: CSVELPNTGELFF. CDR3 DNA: TGCAGCGTTGAATTACCAAACACCGGGGAGCTGTTTTTT.

The CDR3 DNA reads as TGTGCCAGCAGCTCAACTGTCAATGAGCAGTTCTTC. Its protein is CASSSTVNEQFF. The chain couples TRBV7-2 to TRBJ2-1; D gene unclear. With 4 bases removed from V and 6 bases from J, the gap between germline ends came to 7 bases. The CDR3 spans 12 residues. Germline assignment: CDR1 SGHTA and CDR2 FQGNSA.

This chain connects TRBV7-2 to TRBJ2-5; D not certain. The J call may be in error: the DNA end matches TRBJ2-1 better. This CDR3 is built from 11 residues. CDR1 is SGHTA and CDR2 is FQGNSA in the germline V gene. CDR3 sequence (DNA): TGTGCCAGCAGCTTATATTATGAGCAGTTCTTC. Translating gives CASSLYYEQFF.

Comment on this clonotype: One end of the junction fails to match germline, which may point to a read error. The CDR3 DNA reads as TGCGCCAGCAGTCAAGGGGAGAAAAATGAAAAACTGTTTTTT. Amino acids: CASSQGEKNEKLFF. The rearrangement uses TRBV4-1 and TRBJ1-4; D perhaps matches TRBD1 (5 bases). This CDR3 region has 14 residues. CDR1 is MGHRA, CDR2 YSYEKL, per germline.

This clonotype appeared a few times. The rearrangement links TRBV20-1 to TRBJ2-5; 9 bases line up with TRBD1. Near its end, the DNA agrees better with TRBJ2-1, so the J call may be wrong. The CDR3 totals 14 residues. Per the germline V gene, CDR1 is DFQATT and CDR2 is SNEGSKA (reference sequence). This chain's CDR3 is CSATLHRGQNEQFF. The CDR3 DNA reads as TGCAGTGCTACCCTTCACAGGGGGCAAAATGAGCAGTTCTTC.

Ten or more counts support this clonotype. The CDR3 nucleotides read TGTGCCAGCACCAGAGCGGGGGGCGCGATTAGCAATCAGCCCCAGCATTTT. Protein sequence: CASTRAGGAISNQPQHF. The genes are TRBV7-8 and TRBJ1-5; perhaps TRBD1 as D (6 bases). Trimming pared 7 bases from V and 0 bases from J, leaving 19 bases between. Germline CDR1 and CDR2: SGHVS and FQNEAQ. The CDR3 loop spans 17 amino acids.

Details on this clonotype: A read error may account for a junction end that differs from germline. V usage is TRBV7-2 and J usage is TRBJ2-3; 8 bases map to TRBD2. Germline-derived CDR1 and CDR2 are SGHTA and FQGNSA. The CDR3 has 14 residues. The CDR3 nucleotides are TGTGCCAGCAGCCTAGCGGGTTACACAGATACGCAGTATTTT. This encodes CASSLAGYTDTQYF.

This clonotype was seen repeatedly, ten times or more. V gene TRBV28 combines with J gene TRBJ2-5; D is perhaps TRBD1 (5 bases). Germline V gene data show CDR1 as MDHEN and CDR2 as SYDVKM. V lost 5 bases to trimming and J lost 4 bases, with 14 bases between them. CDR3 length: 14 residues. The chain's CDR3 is CASSRPGFLETQYF. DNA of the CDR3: TGTGCCAGCAGTCGTCCAGGGTTTTTAGAGACCCAGTACTTC.

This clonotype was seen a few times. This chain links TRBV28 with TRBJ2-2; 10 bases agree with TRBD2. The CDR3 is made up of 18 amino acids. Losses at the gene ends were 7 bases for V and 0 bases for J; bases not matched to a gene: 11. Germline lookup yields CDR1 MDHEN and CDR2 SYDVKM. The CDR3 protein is CASTQPGLAGANTGELFF. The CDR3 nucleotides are TGTGCCAGCACCCAACCGGGGCTAGCGGGGGCGAACACCGGGGAGCTGTTTTTT.

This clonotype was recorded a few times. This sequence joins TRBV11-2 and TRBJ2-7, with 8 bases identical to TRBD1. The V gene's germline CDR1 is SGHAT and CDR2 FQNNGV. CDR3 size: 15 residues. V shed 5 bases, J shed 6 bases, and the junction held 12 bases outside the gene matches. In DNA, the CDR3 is TGTGCCAGCAGCGAAGGACAGGGCACTTGGGGCGAGCAGTACTTC. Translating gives CASSEGQGTWGEQYF.

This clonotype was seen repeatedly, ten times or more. CDR3 bases: TGCAGTGCTAGAGATGGGACAGCTAATGAAAAACTGTTTTTT. This codes for CSARDGTANEKLFF. This sequence joins TRBV20-1 and TRBJ1-4; 7 bases line up with TRBD1. V lost 0 bases and J lost 3; bases outside the gene matches: 1. The CDR3 totals 14 residues. Germline V CDR1 and CDR2: DFQATT, SNEGSKA (reference sequence).

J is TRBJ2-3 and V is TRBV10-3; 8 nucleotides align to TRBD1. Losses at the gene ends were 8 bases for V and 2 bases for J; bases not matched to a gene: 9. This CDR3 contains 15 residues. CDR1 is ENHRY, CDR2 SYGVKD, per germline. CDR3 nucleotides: TGTGCCATCGGGCCGGGGACAGGTGTCACAGATACGCAGTATTTT. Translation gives CAIGPGTGVTDTQYF.

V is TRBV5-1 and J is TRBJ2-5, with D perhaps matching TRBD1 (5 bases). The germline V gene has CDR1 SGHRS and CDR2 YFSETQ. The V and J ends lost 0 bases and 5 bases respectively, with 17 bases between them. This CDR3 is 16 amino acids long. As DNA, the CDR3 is TGCGCCAGCAGCTTGGCCCAAGGGGCCAACACGGAGACCCAGTACTTC. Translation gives CASSLAQGANTETQYF.